One TCR beta chain is described in this entry. Its antigen is currently unknown. cDNA synthesis used the whole RNA isolate, giving expressed TCRB sequences. Sequencing used immunoSEQ multiplex PCR; TCRdb keeps in-frame clones, though not all of them. The table lists approximately 170,000 clones, 6.5% to 8.5% of them singletons, with approximately 0.5% in the top ten. These data originate in a study of beta chain features in type 1 diabetes. Notes on the study in general: TCRB CDR3s from Type 1 diabetes patients were moderately but significantly shorter in all four CD4+ subsets. Cells carrying high TCR expression could end up over-represented when cDNA is sequenced.

The sample taken for sequencing was central memory CD4+ T cells from blood. The source is a young man with type 1 diabetes.

CDR3 region: CASRRTSGQNEQYF. In DNA form, the CDR3 reads TGTGCCAGTAGGAGGACTAGCGGGCAGAACGAGCAGTACTTC. The gene calls are TRBV19 and TRBJ2-7, with 11 bases fitting TRBD2. Germline values: CDR1 LNHDA, CDR2 SQIVND (reference sequence). This CDR3 is built from 14 residues. Trimming cost V 6 bases and J 5 bases; bases outside gene matches: 6.